This T cell receptor beta chain was profiled in a study of brain metastases from non-small cell lung cancer (dated by TCRdb to about 2019). The study in broad terms: In non-small-cell lung cancer patients, the researchers characterized the immune microenvironment of brain metastases and primary tumors that had been resected as matched pairs.

The paper as a whole reports these results and caveats: T-cell infiltration was lower in brain metastases than in primary tumors (P < 0.001). TCR repertoires were found to be largely shared between paired brain metastases and primary tumors, although sparse T-cell densities were observed in the brain metastases. T-cell clones appeared expanded in around two thirds of brain metastases relative to the matched primary tumors.

A word on this clone: The target of this receptor is not known. The sample holds no much larger clone one base away, and base qualities are not on file.

The cohort was made up of 39 patients with surgically resected non-small-cell lung cancer, each of whom had both a primary tumor specimen and a brain metastasis specimen. The tumor specimens used were formalin-fixed, paraffin-embedded tissues taken from archives. Library generation was performed with the immunoSEQ multiplex PCR assay. T-cell receptor beta chain repertoire sequencing was performed alongside a 770-gene immune expression panel. Entries here come from immuneACCESS through TCRdb and include only in-frame sequences with V and J called. Some clones fail to appear in such tables; in the studies checked, an unresolved V gene covers under half of the shortfall, and the cause of the remainder is unknown. This sample comprises roughly 14,000 clones, approximately 80% of them detected only once. The ten top clones hold less than 9% of the sample. Source material: primary lung tumor tissue. The label giving this sample's cell subset or site can be read as: primary lung tumor paired with brain metastasis. The clonotype was recovered from a donor at least 40 years old with non-small cell lung cancer.

This receptor carries the CDR3 CASSPGGNTEAFF. At the DNA level, the sequence is TGTGCCAGCTCACCTGGAGGAAACACTGAAGCTTTCTTT. Recombination linked TRBV18 to TRBJ1-1; there is no confident call for the D gene. The CDR3 goes from the cysteine to the phenylalanine over 13 residues. This entry keeps only the CDR3 DNA: 39 bases, framed from base 1. The germline ends are 7 bases apart after V is trimmed by 3 bases and J by 2 bases. CDR1 and CDR2 are read off the germline V gene as KGHSH and LQKENI.